This T cell receptor (beta chain) was sequenced for a study of blood T cell repertoires in COVID-19 (dated by TCRdb to about 2020). Broadly, across the study: Samples from collaborators originated in the United States, Italy and Spain and spanned both the acute and convalescent phases of COVID-19. The repertoires were released in a freely available public database intended as a resource for research on the immune response to SARS-CoV-2. A de-identified subject ID, COVID-19 status, age in years and sex were almost always included in the sample metadata. Where available, HLA class I and class II types were taken from metadata supplied by the sample provider and were not determined by assay-based typing. The prospective study material was composed of cDNA or gDNA derived from T cells, B-cell-depleted T cells, or PBMCs. Subjects who had been exposed to COVID-19, were actively infected with it, or had recovered from it provided the deeply sampled blood TCRbeta repertoires that made up the dataset. The samples were drawn from the first 160 participants of the ongoing ImmuneRACE study and from some 1,300 subjects provided by 6 global collaborators.

Comments on this clone: Its specific antigen is unknown. The sample holds no much larger clone one base away, and base qualities are not on file.

One collaborating source in Seattle enrolled patients while the patients were actively infected and followed the patients over time throughout the course of disease. Whole blood was collected in K2EDTA tubes by collaborating institutions according to the institutions' own protocols. For TCRbeta analysis, collaborator samples were shipped as frozen whole blood, as isolated PBMCs, or as DNA extracted from either sample type. The immunoSEQ Assay, a bias-controlled multiplex PCR, was used to amplify TCRbeta CDR3 regions from genomic DNA. The original methods were these. Within the assay, amplification of reference gene primers was used to estimate how many nucleated cells each sample contained. Sequence reads were collapsed and filtered to measure the absolute abundance of every unique TCRbeta CDR3 rearrangement. For each sample, productive Simpson clonality was calculated as the square root of Simpson's diversity index across productive rearrangements. TCRdb stores this immuneACCESS table with in-frame sequences only. Part of the clones is absent; in the studies checked, under half of the shortfall reflects unresolved V genes, and no reason is known for the rest. The V and J calls and clone size come from that table; D and trimming were worked out from the DNA. For this sample the table gives approximately 290,000 clones, of which approximately 85% were detected only once. The ten largest clones represent 0.7% to 0.9% of the sample.

V lost 5 bases and J lost 2 bases; the stretch between them is 13 bases long. The germline V gene (reference sequence) provides CDR1 LNHDA and CDR2 SQIVND. The CDR3 measures 16 amino acids from cysteine to phenylalanine. Of all the DNA, just the CDR3 is kept, 48 bases in frame from base 1. Overall study outcomes, separate from this receptor: Clinical and demographic metadata were provided uncurated, with the amount varying by source and participant.

Sequenced input: peripheral blood. The sequence links TRBV19 to TRBJ1-6; the best D guess is TRBD1, with 5 bases matching. This clonotype was obtained from a human donor with COVID-19, enrolled during active disease. The donor label of this sample is uncertain. At the DNA level, the sequence is TGTGCCAGTAGTCGAGAGAGACAGCCCTATAATTCACCCCTCCACTTT. It translates as CASSRERQPYNSPLHF.